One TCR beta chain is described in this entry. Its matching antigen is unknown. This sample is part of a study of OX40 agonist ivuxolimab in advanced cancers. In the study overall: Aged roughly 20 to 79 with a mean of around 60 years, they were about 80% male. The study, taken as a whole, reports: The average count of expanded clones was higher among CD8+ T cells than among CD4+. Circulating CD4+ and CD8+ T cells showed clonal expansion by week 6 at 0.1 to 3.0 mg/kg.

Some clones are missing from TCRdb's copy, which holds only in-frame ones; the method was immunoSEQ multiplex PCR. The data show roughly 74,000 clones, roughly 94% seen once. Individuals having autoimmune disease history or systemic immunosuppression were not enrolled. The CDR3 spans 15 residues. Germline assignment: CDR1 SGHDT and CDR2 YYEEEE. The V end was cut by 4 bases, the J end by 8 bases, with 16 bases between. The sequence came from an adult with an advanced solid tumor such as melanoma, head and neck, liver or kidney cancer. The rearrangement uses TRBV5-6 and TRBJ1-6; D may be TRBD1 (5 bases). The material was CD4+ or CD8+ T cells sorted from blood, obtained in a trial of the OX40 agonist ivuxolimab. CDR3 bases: TGTGCCAGCAGCCCTGGATGGGGCGCGGATTCACCCCTCCACTTT. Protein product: CASSPGWGADSPLHF. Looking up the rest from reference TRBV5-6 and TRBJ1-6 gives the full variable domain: DAGVTQSPTHLIKTRGQQVTLRCSPKSGHDTVSWYQQALGQGPQFIFQYYEEEERQRGNFPDRFSGHQFPNYSSELNVNALLLGDSALYLCASSPGWGADSPLHFGNGTRLTVT.